This T cell receptor (beta chain) was sequenced during a study of cytomegalovirus exposure and HLA in healthy donors. Study context: A later analysis reported the 130 or so validation repertoires used the same platform as the 550 to 800 first-cohort repertoires. Study results and caveats: The study designated 150 to 200 TCR beta chains cytomegalovirus-associated. In vitro checks showed that a few CMV-associated chains really do target CMV antigens.

V was shortened by 5 bases and J by 8 bases, with 10 bases between the two germline ends. Germline V gene sequence: CDR1 MDHEN, CDR2 SYDVKM. The CDR3 sequence is 13 residues long. TCRdb keeps only in-frame clones here, not all; method: immunoSEQ multiplex PCR. The data hold about 220,000 clones, with about 93% observed a single time. Concerning this clone itself: Its antigen is still unknown.

Donors came from a validation cohort of 95 to 150 subjects, distinct from the first 666-subject cohort. This TCR came from a woman aged 18-29 years in good health and CMV-seronegative. Sequencing used PBMCs. V gene TRBV28 combines with J gene TRBJ1-6, with D unclear. The CDR3 protein is CASSKVTDSPLHF. Here the CDR3 DNA reads TGTGCCAGCAGTAAAGTAACGGATTCACCCCTCCACTTT.